The 19 T cell receptor beta chains below all came from one sample that was sequenced in a study of T cells after posttransplantation cyclophosphamide. Assay: immunoSEQ multiplex PCR; the TCRdb copy retains only in-frame clones and omits some. The sample shows under 15,000 clones, roughly four fifths of them seen only once. Material for sequencing was memory CD4+ T cells sorted from PBMCs. The receptor set was obtained from a man aged 45-65 years in good health, CMV-negative, and a related stem cell transplant donor.

The J gene is TRBJ2-7, the V gene TRBV7-8; tentative D call: TRBD2 (6 bases). This CDR3 is built from 14 residues. V was clipped by 1 base and J by 6 bases, with 13 bases between them. The germline CDR1 and CDR2 sequences are SGHVS and FQNEAQ. DNA of the CDR3: TGTGCCAGCAGCTTAGTACGGGGGAATACCGAGCAGTACTTC. Amino acids: CASSLVRGNTEQYF.

J is TRBJ1-2 and V is TRBV18, with a weak D call TRBD1 (5 bases). The CDR3 is 15 amino acids. Trimming removed 1 base from V and 4 bases from J, with 13 bases in between. The germline V gene encodes CDR1 KGHSH and CDR2 LQKENI. In DNA form, the CDR3 reads TGTGCCAGCTCACCACTGTTTGACAGCCCCTATGGCTACACCTTC. This encodes CASSPLFDSPYGYTF.

The sample holds one count of this clone. This chain joins TRBV10-1 and TRBJ1-1; possible D gene TRBD1, 5 bases. The CDR3 has 12 residues. Germline V gene data show CDR1 as WNHNN and CDR2 as SYGVQD (reference sequence). V gave up 5 bases and J gave up 5 bases, with 9 bases separating them. This CDR3 is CASSSGSTEAFF. The CDR3 DNA follows: TGCGCCAGCAGTTCAGGGTCGACTGAAGCTTTCTTT.

This chain joins TRBV4-2 and TRBJ2-5, with 14 bases aligning to TRBD2. Per germline, CDR1 LGHNA and CDR2 YNFKEQ. J gave up 4 bases and V 4 bases, and 5 bases lay outside the gene matches. The length of the CDR3 is 16 residues. CDR3 sequence reads: CASSRKTSGRGETQYF. For the CDR3, the DNA is TGTGCCAGCAGCCGAAAGACTAGCGGGAGGGGAGAGACCCAGTACTTC.

This clone came up a few times. V gene TRBV4-3 combines with J gene TRBJ1-1; no definite D call. The CDR3 runs to 14 residues. Germline CDR1 LGHNA, CDR2 YSLEER. Trimming removed 0 bases at V and 4 bases at J, with 9 bases between. The CDR3 region is CASSQELGSTEAFF. CDR3 DNA: TGCGCCAGCAGCCAAGAGTTGGGGAGCACTGAAGCTTTCTTT.

This chain joins TRBV5-1 and TRBJ2-2; TRBD1 matches 8 bases. The CDR3 runs to 16 residues. Germline V CDR1 and CDR2: SGHRS, YFSETQ. J was trimmed by 1 base and V by 4 bases; bases with no gene match: 6. CDR3 sequence (DNA): TGCGCCAGCAGCCCGGGACAGGCCAAGAACACCGGGGAGCTGTTTTTT. Amino acid sequence: CASSPGQAKNTGELFF.

The V gene is TRBV28, the J gene TRBJ1-1; 8 bases are shared with TRBD1. Germline CDR1 is MDHEN and CDR2 is SYDVKM. V was clipped by 6 bases and J by 0 bases; unmatched bases: 3. This CDR3 is 14 amino acids long. CDR3 bases: TGTGCCAGCAGACAGGGGGTCGTGAACACTGAAGCTTTCTTT. It encodes CASRQGVVNTEAFF.

V and J are TRBV2 and TRBJ1-5; D is unresolved. Trimming cost V 3 bases and J 6 bases, with 12 bases left between them. CDR1 is SNHLY, CDR2 FYNNEI, per germline. The CDR3 is 14 amino acids. The CDR3 spells CASSERVSSQPQHF. The CDR3 nucleotides read TGTGCCAGCAGTGAGCGAGTATCTTCTCAGCCCCAGCATTTT.

The rearrangement uses TRBV5-1 and TRBJ2-5, with 8 bases identical to TRBD1. Looked up from germline, CDR1 is SGHRS and CDR2 is YFSETQ. This CDR3 is built from 16 residues. V was clipped by 2 bases and J by 2 bases; unmatched bases: 8. The CDR3 DNA follows: TGCGCCAGCAGCTTCGGAGACAGGGGCAAACAAGAGACCCAGTACTTC. The encoded protein is CASSFGDRGKQETQYF.

DNA for the CDR3: TGTGCCAGCAGCGTAGGAGTTAGTTTGAACACCGGGGAGCTGTTTTTT. Protein sequence: CASSVGVSLNTGELFF. V usage is TRBV9 and J usage is TRBJ2-2; D is ambiguous. V dropped 0 bases and J dropped 1 base, with 10 bases sitting between them. Per the germline V gene, CDR1 is SGDLS and CDR2 is YYNGEE. The CDR3 sequence is 16 residues long. Variable domain in full (rest from reference TRBV9 and TRBJ2-2): DSGVTQTPKHLITATGQRVTLRCSPRSGDLSVYWYQQSLDQGLQFLIQYYNGEERAKGNILERFSAQQFPDLHSELNLSSLELGDSALYFCASSVGVSLNTGELFFGEGSRLTVL.

The chain uses TRBV4-2 and TRBJ2-2; 8 bases match TRBD1. V dropped 0 bases and J dropped 4; count of bases not matched to a gene: 1. Germline CDR1 LGHNA, CDR2 YNFKEQ. CDR3 length: 15 amino acids. The CDR3 bases are TGTGCCAGCAGCCAAGACAGGGGGCTCACCGGGGAGCTGTTTTTT. Its protein is CASSQDRGLTGELFF.

Remarks on this clone: An end of the junction differs from the germline gene, which may be a read error. In the same sample, other DNA sequences code for this CDR3. The rearrangement uses TRBV5-1 and TRBJ1-6, with 8 nucleotides matching TRBD1. Germline CDR1 reads SGHRS; CDR2 reads YFSETQ. The CDR3 covers 13 residues. The DNA of the CDR3 is TGCGCCAGCAGGGGACAGGATAATTCCCCCCTCCACTTT. This gives the protein CASRGQDNSPLHF.

The rearrangement links TRBV7-2 to TRBJ2-2; D might be TRBD1 (5 bases). Germline loops: CDR1 SGHTA, CDR2 FQGNSA. The CDR3 runs to 16 residues. Trimming pared 1 base from V and 5 bases from J, leaving 14 bases between. CDR3: CASSLVSGRRTGELFF. In DNA form, the CDR3 reads TGTGCCAGCAGCTTAGTGTCAGGGCGCAGGACCGGGGAGCTGTTTTTT. The variable domain in full, completed from reference TRBV7-2 and TRBJ2-2, reads GAGVSQSPSNKVTEKGKDVELRCDPISGHTALYWYRQSLGQGLEFLIYFQGNSAPDKSGLPSDRFSAERTGGSVSTLTIQRTQQEDSAVYLCASSLVSGRRTGELFFGEGSRLTVL.

This clone was counted a few times. The chain links TRBV5-5 to TRBJ2-3; tentatively, D is TRBD2 (7 bases). The V gene lost 0 bases and the J gene lost 0 bases, with 14 bases spanning the gap. CDR1 and CDR2 from the germline V gene are SGHKS and YYEKEE (reference sequence). The CDR3 consists of 17 residues. CDR3 in DNA: TGTGCCAGCAGCTTGGTCGGAGGGGGACTAAGCACAGATACGCAGTATTTT. Protein: CASSLVGGGLSTDTQYF.

This clone was detected a few times. This sequence joins TRBV12-5 and TRBJ2-7; D gene unclear. The CDR3 is 14 residues long. The germline CDR1 and CDR2 sequences are LGHNT and FRNRAP. The V and J ends lost 2 bases and 5 bases respectively, with 13 bases between them. The CDR3 loop is CASGLIESRHEQYF. The CDR3 region has the DNA TGTGCTAGTGGTTTGATAGAGTCCAGGCACGAGCAGTACTTC.

J is TRBJ1-1 and V is TRBV18, with D unresolved. V was shortened by 5 bases and J by 6 bases, with 7 bases between the two germline ends. This CDR3 spans 11 amino acids. CDR1 and CDR2 (germline): KGHSH, LQKENI. The CDR3 coding sequence is TGTGCCAGCTCATCGTCCCCTGAAGCTTTCTTT. Protein: CASSSSPEAFF.

This chain links TRBV27 with TRBJ2-7, with D possibly TRBD2 on 6 matching bases. The CDR3 runs 14 residues. V shed 5 bases and J shed 12 bases, with 23 bases lying between them. Germline V gene lookup returns CDR1 MNHEY and CDR2 SMNVEV (reference sequence). The CDR3 sequence: CASSTTGGLPPRYF. CDR3 nucleotides: TGTGCCAGCAGTACAACAGGAGGGCTTCCGCCCCGGTACTTC.

The chain recombines TRBV25-1 with TRBJ2-1, with D unclear. V was shortened by 6 bases and J by 9 bases, with 9 bases between the two germline ends. The CDR3 covers 11 residues. Germline V CDR1 and CDR2: MGHDK, SYGVNS. In DNA form, the CDR3 reads TGTGCCAGCAGCCTATACGGTGAGCAGTTCTTC. It codes for CASSLYGEQFF. The variable domain in full, completed from reference TRBV25-1 and TRBJ2-1, reads EADIYQTPRYLVIGTGKKITLECSQTMGHDKMYWYQQDPGMELHLIHYSYGVNSTEKGDLSSESTVSRIRTEHFPLTLESARPSHTSQYLCASSLYGEQFFGPGTRLTVL.

The chain employs TRBV15 and TRBJ1-2, with 7 bases that match TRBD1. Looked up from germline, CDR1 is LNHNV and CDR2 is YYDKDF (reference sequence). V trimming: 4 bases; J trimming: 2 bases; junction bases outside the gene matches: 4. The CDR3 extends over 14 amino acids. CDR3 coding DNA: TGTGCCACCAGCAAGAAGGGGGCGAACTATGGCTACACCTTC. Translation: CATSKKGANYGYTF.